These 10 T cell receptor beta chains came from one sample sequenced in a study of cytomegalovirus exposure and HLA in healthy donors (dated by TCRdb to the late 2010s). Library prep was done by the immunoSEQ multiplex PCR assay. The multiplex PCR relied on a mix of 60 forward primers for TCR Vbeta segments and 13 reverse primers for TCR Jbeta segments. Sourced from immuneACCESS, this table was stored by TCRdb with only in-frame sequences that have V and J called. A share of the clones is absent; for the studies checked, an unresolved V gene accounts for under half, and the remainder has no known explanation. The sample table holds approximately 170,000 clones, of which roughly 77% were seen once. The ten largest clonotypes hold around 3.2% of the sample. Material: PBMCs. These receptors originate from a woman aged 30 to 39 in good health and CMV-seropositive.

This clone came up a few times. J is TRBJ1-5 and V is TRBV7-9, with D possibly TRBD1 on 5 matching bases. Trimming stripped 3 bases from V and 9 bases from J, with 6 bases between. The CDR3 has 11 amino acids. Per germline, CDR1 SEHNR and CDR2 FQNEAQ (reference sequence). This CDR3 is CASSLGGPQHF. The CDR3 DNA reads TGTGCCAGCAGCTTGGGGGGGCCCCAGCATTTT.

V is TRBV6-1 and J is TRBJ1-6; a possible D gene is TRBD1 (6 bases). The CDR3 covers 15 residues. Germline V gene lookup returns CDR1 MNHNS and CDR2 SASEGT. V shed 2 bases and J shed 7 bases, with 12 bases lying between them. The CDR3: CASSELTGSNSPLHF. Written as DNA, the CDR3 is TGTGCCAGCAGTGAACTTACAGGGTCCAATTCACCCCTCCACTTT.

This clone is a singleton in its sample. The chain combines TRBV5-4 with TRBJ2-2, with TRBD2 identical over 7 bases. Germline V gene lookup returns CDR1 SGHNT and CDR2 YYREEE (reference sequence). After removal of 6 bases from V and 6 bases from J, the junction contained 2 bases not matched to a gene. The CDR3 spans 12 residues. CDR3 region: CASKGGAGELFF. In DNA form, the CDR3 reads TGTGCCAGCAAGGGAGGGGCCGGGGAGCTGTTTTTT.

This clone was picked up a small number of times. The chain employs TRBV6-1 and TRBJ2-7; weak D call: TRBD1 (6 bases). Per germline, CDR1 MNHNS and CDR2 SASEGT. The CDR3 consists of 12 residues. The germline V and J ends were trimmed by 4 bases and 7 bases, with 11 bases remaining between them. CDR3 region: CASSVGTPEQYF. CDR3 bases: TGTGCCAGCAGTGTAGGGACACCTGAGCAGTACTTC.

This clone has just one count. The rearrangement joins TRBV6-5 to TRBJ1-6, with D perhaps matching TRBD1 (6 bases). This CDR3 comprises 16 residues. The germline CDR1 and CDR2 sequences are MNHEY and SVGAGI. V was pared by 0 bases and J by 10 bases, with 16 bases between. CDR3 sequence: CASSYSTQGHQSPLHF. The DNA for the CDR3 is TGTGCCAGCAGTTACTCGACACAGGGCCACCAATCACCCCTCCACTTT.

This chain connects TRBV7-9 to TRBJ1-4; D not resolved. CDR3 size: 14 residues. V lost 3 bases and J 4 bases, leaving 9 bases between the germline ends. From germline, CDR1 is SEHNR and CDR2 FQNEAQ (reference sequence). CDR3 nucleotides: TGTGCCAGCAGCTTGAGGGCAGATAATGAAAAACTGTTTTTT. Its protein is CASSLRADNEKLFF.

Concerning this clone: Other DNA sequences within the sample encode an identical CDR3. The chain is built from TRBV5-4 and TRBJ2-2, with 9 bases fitting TRBD1. The CDR3 is 14 amino acids. Germline V CDR1 and CDR2: SGHNT, YYREEE (reference sequence). V trimming: 2 bases; J trimming: 6 bases; junction bases outside the gene matches: 2. DNA of the CDR3: TGTGCCAGCAGCTTAAGGACAGGGGCCGGGGAGCTGTTTTTT. It translates to CASSLRTGAGELFF.

The chain carries TRBV19 and TRBJ2-5; D perhaps matches TRBD1 (5 bases). Germline lookup yields CDR1 LNHDA and CDR2 SQIVND (reference sequence). The CDR3 extends over 15 amino acids. Trimming shortened V by 5 bases and J by 4 bases, and 17 bases separated the two germline ends. The CDR3 protein is CASSLLTEVGETQYF. Written as DNA, the CDR3 is TGTGCCAGTAGTCTCCTGACAGAAGTCGGAGAGACCCAGTACTTC.

The chain employs TRBV28 and TRBJ2-3; 10 bases match TRBD2. The CDR3 is made up of 14 amino acids. From germline, CDR1 is MDHEN and CDR2 SYDVKM. After removal of 3 bases from V and 5 bases from J, the junction contained 2 bases not matched to a gene. The CDR3 loop is CASSFTSGVDTQYF. The CDR3 DNA reads as TGTGCCAGCAGTTTCACTAGCGGGGTAGATACGCAGTATTTT. The whole variable domain, filled in from reference TRBV28 and TRBJ2-3, reads DVKVTQSSRYLVKRTGEKVFLECVQDMDHENMFWYRQDPGLGLRLIYFSYDVKMKEKGDIPEGYSVSREKKERFSLILESASTNQTSMYLCASSFTSGVDTQYFGPGTRLTVL.

This clone was detected a few times. V gene TRBV5-1 combines with J gene TRBJ1-1; D is perhaps TRBD1 (6 bases). This CDR3 region has 14 residues. The germline V gene encodes CDR1 SGHRS and CDR2 YFSETQ. The V and J ends lost 4 bases and 2 bases respectively, with 12 bases between them. CDR3: CASSLNRENTEAFF. The CDR3 bases are TGCGCCAGCAGCCTGAACAGGGAAAACACTGAAGCTTTCTTT.